The TCR beta chain under discussion was sequenced for a study of cytomegalovirus exposure and HLA in healthy donors. Generated by immunoSEQ multiplex PCR, the TCRdb table keeps only in-frame clones and is missing some. The table includes approximately 170,000 clones, 84% detected once. Germline loops: CDR1 SGHKS, CDR2 YYEKEE (reference sequence). V was trimmed by 6 bases and J by 6 bases, leaving 20 bases between them. The CDR3 has 15 residues. The chain recombines TRBV5-5 with TRBJ2-3; D is possibly TRBD2 (6 bases). The receptor was isolated from a man aged 30 to 45 in good health and CMV-seropositive. Source material: PBMCs. CDR3 nucleotide sequence: TGTGCCAGCATCCGCTGGGGAGGAAAAGGCGATACGCAGTATTTT. Its translation: CASIRWGGKGDTQYF.